This T cell receptor beta chain was profiled in a study of blood T cell repertoires in COVID-19. The participants were between roughly 18 and 89 years old and came from roughly 24 US areas. Sequencing was performed with immunoSEQ multiplex PCR; in TCRdb, only in-frame clones are kept and a portion is missing. Of hundreds of thousands of clones in the sample, 80% to 90% were seen once. CDR1 and CDR2 (germline): SGHRS, YFSETQ. The CDR3 is 16 residues long. V was trimmed by 4 bases and J by 0 bases, leaving 16 bases between them. The table lists this clone with a count of one. The sequence derives from a man younger than 35 who had recovered from COVID-19. The chain couples TRBV5-1 to TRBJ1-1; D not resolved. The sequenced sample consisted of PBMCs or T cells enriched from blood (not recorded which). CDR3 sequence: CASSRSVDFMNTEAFF. The DNA of the CDR3 is TGCGCCAGCAGCCGATCGGTCGATTTTATGAACACTGAAGCTTTCTTT. Drawing the rest from reference TRBV5-1 and TRBJ1-1, the complete variable domain is KAGVTQTPRYLIKTRGQQVTLSCSPISGHRSVSWYQQTPGQGLQFLFEYFSETQRNKGNFPGRFSGRQFSNSRSEMNVSTLELGDSALYLCASSRSVDFMNTEAFFGQGTRLTVV.